This T cell receptor beta chain was found in a study of cytomegalovirus exposure and HLA in healthy donors. This clone was counted a single time. This CDR3 is also generated by other DNA sequences in the sample. PCR amplification relied on 60 Vbeta primers (plus 13 Jbeta primers). The protocol was immunoSEQ multiplex PCR, while the TCRdb copy is restricted to in-frame clones and leaves out a portion. The data contain over 130,000 clones, around 80% of them singletons. V dropped 6 bases and J dropped 3; count of bases not matched to a gene: 7. This CDR3 has 15 residues. The germline gives CDR1 MDHEN, CDR2 SYDVKM.

The material sequenced was PBMCs. The sequence derives from a female donor in good health and CMV-seronegative. V gene TRBV28 combines with J gene TRBJ2-3, with 9 bases lining up with TRBD2. The DNA for the CDR3 is TGTGCCAGCAGCCCAGCGGGAGGTGGAACAGATACGCAGTATTTT. Residues: CASSPAGGGTDTQYF.